Listed below are T cell receptor beta chains from one sample, sequenced in a study of blood T cell repertoires in COVID-19. Clones were sequenced by immunoSEQ multiplex PCR, and TCRdb holds only the in-frame ones, with some missing. The sample shows a few hundred thousand clones, 80% to 90% of them seen only once. The sequenced sample consisted of PBMCs or T cells enriched from blood (not recorded which). These receptors were obtained from a woman aged 18-29 years who had recovered from COVID-19. Each CDR3 is given without its conserved first and last residue. Each record gives: V gene, CDR3 protein.

v_gene: TRBV18
CDR3aa: ASSPQVYEQY

v_gene: TRBV24-1
CDR3aa: ATSDLHGGGSSYEQY

v_gene: TRBV11-3
CDR3aa: ASSFSRIGQGRANTGELF

v_gene: TRBV6-5
CDR3aa: ASKIGQEISPLH

v_gene: TRBV5-1
CDR3aa: ASSLDAAGPTEAF

v_gene: TRBV19
CDR3aa: ASSGVSGAGRTDTQY

v_gene: TRBV6-5
CDR3aa: ASSYSAITDTQY

v_gene: TRBV24-1
CDR3aa: ATSRTGFGETEAF

v_gene: TRBV2
CDR3aa: ASGPVSTNEKLF

v_gene: TRBV18
CDR3aa: ASSPTRDRAYEQY

v_gene: TRBV27
CDR3aa: ASIGQDKNTEAF

v_gene: TRBV5-4
CDR3aa: ASSLALETREETQY

v_gene: TRBV5-4
CDR3aa: ASSPDRRDTEAF

v_gene: TRBV5-1
CDR3aa: ASSPWGDSGQPQH

v_gene: TRBV6-1
CDR3aa: ASSESPGGNRGAF

v_gene: TRBV9
CDR3aa: ASSVAWEPTGELF

v_gene: TRBV15
CDR3aa: ATSGATGFGYT

v_gene: TRBV11-2
CDR3aa: ASSLDRGSDTQY

v_gene: TRBV6-2/TRBV6-3
CDR3aa: ASSNFHHSNQPQH

v_gene: TRBV28
CDR3aa: ASSLSISGRITMNTEAF

v_gene: TRBV2
CDR3aa: ASIGREAYGYT

v_gene: TRBV5-4
CDR3aa: ASSLADSPLH

v_gene: TRBV10-3
CDR3aa: AILTGETYEQY

v_gene: TRBV30
CDR3aa: AWSAPWAGPEQY

v_gene: TRBV2
CDR3aa: ASKGGTEAF

v_gene: TRBV3-1/TRBV3-2
CDR3aa: ASSPIRGMETQY

v_gene: TRBV19
CDR3aa: ASSSGQGRNTIY

v_gene: TRBV28
CDR3aa: ASSLPPGLALDNEQF

v_gene: TRBV5-1
CDR3aa: ASSFTESSYNEQF

v_gene: TRBV28
CDR3aa: ASSSDRSIGPQH

v_gene: TRBV25-1
CDR3aa: ASSDPFYGYT

v_gene: TRBV3-1/TRBV3-2
CDR3aa: ASNYQGAVEAF

v_gene: TRBV7-3
CDR3aa: ASSSSGSADTQY

v_gene: TRBV4-1
CDR3aa: ASSQTGLLNNEQF

v_gene: TRBV7-3
CDR3aa: ASSLGSPAGKILNTEAF

v_gene: TRBV11-1
CDR3aa: ASSLVWGLGETQY

v_gene: TRBV30
CDR3aa: AWSKNRGLNSPLH

v_gene: TRBV24-1
CDR3aa: ATSDLQTGGGYT

v_gene: TRBV5-1
CDR3aa: ASSWTGGNAF

v_gene: TRBV3-1/TRBV3-2
CDR3aa: ASSPDRGSYGYT

v_gene: TRBV14
CDR3aa: ASSQGIREISH

v_gene: TRBV14
CDR3aa: ASSQDWLAGGPPYNEQF

v_gene: TRBV6-5
CDR3aa: ASSYRGTGAYGYT

v_gene: TRBV15
CDR3aa: ATSRDSDQPQH

v_gene: TRBV5-1
CDR3aa: ASSLESGDRGRFGYT

v_gene: TRBV28
CDR3aa: ASSLASDLGYT

v_gene: TRBV2
CDR3aa: ASSDEVDTEAF